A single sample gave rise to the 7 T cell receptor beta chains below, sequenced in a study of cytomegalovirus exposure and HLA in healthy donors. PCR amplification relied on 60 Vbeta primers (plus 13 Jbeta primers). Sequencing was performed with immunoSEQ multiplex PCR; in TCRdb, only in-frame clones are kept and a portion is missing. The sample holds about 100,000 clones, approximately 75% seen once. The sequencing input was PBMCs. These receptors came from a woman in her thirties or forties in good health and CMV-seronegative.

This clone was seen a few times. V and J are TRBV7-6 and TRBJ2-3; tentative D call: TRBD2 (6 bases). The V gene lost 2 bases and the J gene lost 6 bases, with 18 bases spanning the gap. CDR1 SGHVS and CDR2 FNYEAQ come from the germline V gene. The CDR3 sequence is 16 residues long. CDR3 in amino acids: CASSLSSRARGDTQYF. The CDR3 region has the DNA TGTGCCAGCAGCTTATCATCCCGAGCGCGGGGTGATACGCAGTATTTT.

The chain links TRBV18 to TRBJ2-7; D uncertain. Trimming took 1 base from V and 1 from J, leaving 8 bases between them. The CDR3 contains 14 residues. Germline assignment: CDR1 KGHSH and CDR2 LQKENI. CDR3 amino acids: CASSPLAVSYEQYF. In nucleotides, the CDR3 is TGTGCCAGCTCACCACTGGCCGTTTCCTACGAGCAGTACTTC.

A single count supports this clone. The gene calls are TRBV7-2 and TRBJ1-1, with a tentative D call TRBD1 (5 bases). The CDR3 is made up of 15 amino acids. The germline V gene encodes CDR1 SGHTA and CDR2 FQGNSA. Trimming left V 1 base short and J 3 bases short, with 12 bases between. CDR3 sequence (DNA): TGTGCCAGCAGCTTAGGGGGCAGGGTTTACACTGAAGCTTTCTTT. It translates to CASSLGGRVYTEAFF.

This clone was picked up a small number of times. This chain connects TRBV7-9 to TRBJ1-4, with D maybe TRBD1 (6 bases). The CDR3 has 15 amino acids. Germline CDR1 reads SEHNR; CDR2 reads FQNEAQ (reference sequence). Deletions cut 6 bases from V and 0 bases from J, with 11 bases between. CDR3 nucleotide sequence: TGTGCCAGCAGGACAGGAACTGCAACTAATGAAAAACTGTTTTTT. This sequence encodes CASRTGTATNEKLFF.

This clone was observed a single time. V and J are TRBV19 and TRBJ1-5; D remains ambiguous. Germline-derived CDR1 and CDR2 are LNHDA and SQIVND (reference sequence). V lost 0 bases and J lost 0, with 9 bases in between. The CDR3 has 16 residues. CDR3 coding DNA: TGTGCCAGTAGTATAGAAGGAGGGTATAGCAATCAGCCCCAGCATTTT. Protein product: CASSIEGGYSNQPQHF.

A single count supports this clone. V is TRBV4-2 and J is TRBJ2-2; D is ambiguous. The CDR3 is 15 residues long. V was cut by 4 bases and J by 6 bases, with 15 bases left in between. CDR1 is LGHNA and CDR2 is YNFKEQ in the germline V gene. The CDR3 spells CASSPVVPEAGELFF. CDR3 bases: TGTGCCAGCAGCCCAGTGGTCCCCGAGGCCGGGGAGCTGTTTTTT.

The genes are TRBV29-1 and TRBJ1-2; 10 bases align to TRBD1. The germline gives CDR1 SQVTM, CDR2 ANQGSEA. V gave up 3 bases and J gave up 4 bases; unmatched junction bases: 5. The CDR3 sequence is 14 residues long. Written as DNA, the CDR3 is TGCAGCGTTGAGACAGGGGGCGCCGTCTATGGCTACACCTTC. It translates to CSVETGGAVYGYTF. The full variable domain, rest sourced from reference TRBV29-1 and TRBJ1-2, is SAVISQKPSRDICQRGTSLTIQCQVDSQVTMMFWYRQQPGQSLTLIATANQGSEATYESGFVIDKFPISRPNLTFSTLTVSNMSPEDSSIYLCSVETGGAVYGYTFGSGTRLTVV.